This note documents a single T cell receptor beta chain sequence. Its antigen is not identified. The sample comes from a study of T cell responses to AZD1222 COVID-19 vaccine. Study-level results: CD4 TCRs covered the whole spike, strongest at regions 160-218 and 743-854. Nearly half of spike-specific TCRs reportedly target variant regions that are unmutated in the B.1.351 and B.1.1.7 variants. Repertoires were obtained only post-peak T cell response.

TCRdb's table, derived via immunoSEQ multiplex PCR, lists solely in-frame clones and lacks some. The sample includes about 75,000 clones, about 91% of them seen just once. Germline assignment: CDR1 SQVTM and CDR2 ANQGSEA. Trimming took 4 bases from V and 2 from J, leaving 23 bases between them. The CDR3 length is 17 residues. The TCR originated in an adult who received the MenACWY meningococcal vaccine as a control. The sequenced sample was peripheral blood, obtained 28 days after the second dose of the MenACWY control vaccine. V and J are TRBV29-1 and TRBJ1-1; possibly TRBD1 for D (6 bases). The CDR3 DNA follows: TGCAGCGTTGGTACGCCCTATGGGTCGGGGGCAAACACTGAAGCTTTCTTT. It yields the protein CSVGTPYGSGANTEAFF.